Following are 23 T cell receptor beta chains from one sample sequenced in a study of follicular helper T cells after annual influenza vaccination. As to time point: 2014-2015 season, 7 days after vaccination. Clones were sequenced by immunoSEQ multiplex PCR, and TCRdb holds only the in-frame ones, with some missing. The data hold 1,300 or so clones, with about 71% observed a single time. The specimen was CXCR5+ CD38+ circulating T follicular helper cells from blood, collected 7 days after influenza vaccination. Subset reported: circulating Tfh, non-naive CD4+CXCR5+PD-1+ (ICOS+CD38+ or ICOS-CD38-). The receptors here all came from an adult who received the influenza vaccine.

The CDR3 nucleotides read TGTGCCAGTAGTCAGGGGTCTGGGGCCAACGTCCTGACTTTC. It is translated as CASSQGSGANVLTF. The chain employs TRBV19 and TRBJ2-6, with D possibly being TRBD1 (6 bases). CDR1 and CDR2 (germline): LNHDA, SQIVND (reference sequence). CDR3 length: 14 amino acids. V lost 5 bases and J 1 base, leaving 6 bases between the germline ends.

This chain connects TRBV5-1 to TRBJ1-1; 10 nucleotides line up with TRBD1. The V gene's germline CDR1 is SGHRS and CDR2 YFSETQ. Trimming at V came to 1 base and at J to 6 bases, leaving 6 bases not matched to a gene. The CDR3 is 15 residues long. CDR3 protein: CASSLRDRGNSEAFF. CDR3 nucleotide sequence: TGCGCCAGCAGCTTGCGGGACAGGGGAAACTCTGAAGCTTTCTTT. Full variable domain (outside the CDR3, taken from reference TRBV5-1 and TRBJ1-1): KAGVTQTPRYLIKTRGQQVTLSCSPISGHRSVSWYQQTPGQGLQFLFEYFSETQRNKGNFPGRFSGRQFSNSRSEMNVSTLELGDSALYLCASSLRDRGNSEAFFGQGTRLTVV.

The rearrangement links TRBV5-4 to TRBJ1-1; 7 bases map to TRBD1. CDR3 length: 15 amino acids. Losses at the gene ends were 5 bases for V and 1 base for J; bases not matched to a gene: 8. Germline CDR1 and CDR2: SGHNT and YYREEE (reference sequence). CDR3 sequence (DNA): TGTGCCAGCAGGCCAATGACAGGGACGAACACTGAAGCTTTCTTT. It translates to CASRPMTGTNTEAFF.

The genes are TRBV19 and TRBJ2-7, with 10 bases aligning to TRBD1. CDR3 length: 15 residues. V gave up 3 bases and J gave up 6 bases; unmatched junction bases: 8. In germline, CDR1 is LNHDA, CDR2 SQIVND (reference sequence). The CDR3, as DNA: TGTGCCAGTAGTATTAGGACAGGGGGGTCCGGCGAGCAGTACTTC. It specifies CASSIRTGGSGEQYF. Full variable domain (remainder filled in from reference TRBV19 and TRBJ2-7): DGGITQSPKYLFRKEGQNVTLSCEQNLNHDAMYWYRQDPGQGLRLIYYSQIVNDFQKGDIAEGYSVSREKKESFPLTVTSAQKNPTAFYLCASSIRTGGSGEQYFGPGTRLTVT.

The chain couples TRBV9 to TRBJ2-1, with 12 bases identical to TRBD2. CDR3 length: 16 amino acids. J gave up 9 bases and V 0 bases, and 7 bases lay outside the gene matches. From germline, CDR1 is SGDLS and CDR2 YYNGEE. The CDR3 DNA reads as TGTGCCAGCAGCGTAGCGGCTAGCGGGGGGGCCTTTGAGCAGTTCTTC. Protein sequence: CASSVAASGGAFEQFF.

CDR3 amino acids: CASTSGGPTNEKLFF. CDR3 nucleotide sequence: TGTGCCAGCACCTCAGGGGGGCCAACTAATGAAAAACTGTTTTTT. The genes are TRBV28 and TRBJ1-4; TRBD1 matches 7 bases. J was trimmed by 0 bases and V by 7 bases; bases with no gene match: 5. The CDR3 has 15 residues. Germline loops: CDR1 MDHEN, CDR2 SYDVKM.

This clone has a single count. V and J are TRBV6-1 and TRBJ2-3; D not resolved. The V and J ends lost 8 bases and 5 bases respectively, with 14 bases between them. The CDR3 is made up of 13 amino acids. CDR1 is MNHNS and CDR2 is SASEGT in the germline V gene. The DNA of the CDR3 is TGTGCCAGCTCCTACTCCGGGCTAGATACGCAGTATTTT. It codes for CASSYSGLDTQYF.

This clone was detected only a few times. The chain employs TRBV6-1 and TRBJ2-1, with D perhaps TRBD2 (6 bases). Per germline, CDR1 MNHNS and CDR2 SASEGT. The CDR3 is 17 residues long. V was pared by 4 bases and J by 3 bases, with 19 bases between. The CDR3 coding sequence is TGTGCCAGCAGTGCTTCGTTCACTAGCTTGGGCTACAATGAGCAGTTCTTC. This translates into CASSASFTSLGYNEQFF.

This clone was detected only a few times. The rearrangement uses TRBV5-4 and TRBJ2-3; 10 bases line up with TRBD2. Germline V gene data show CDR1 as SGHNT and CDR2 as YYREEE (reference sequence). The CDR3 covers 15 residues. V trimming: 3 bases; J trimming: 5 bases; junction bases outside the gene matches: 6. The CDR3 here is CASSSKREGQDTQYF. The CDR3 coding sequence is TGTGCCAGCAGCTCAAAGCGGGAGGGCCAAGATACGCAGTATTTT.

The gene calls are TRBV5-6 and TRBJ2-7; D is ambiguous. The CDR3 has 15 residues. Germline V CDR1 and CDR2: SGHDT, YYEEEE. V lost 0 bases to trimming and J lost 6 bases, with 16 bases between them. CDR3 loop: CASSLAEYRLGEQYF. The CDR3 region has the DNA TGTGCCAGCAGCTTGGCCGAATACAGATTGGGCGAGCAGTACTTC.

CDR3 amino acids: CASSSAGRENYGYTF. CDR3 DNA sequence: TGTGCCAGCAGCTCCGCTGGACGGGAAAACTATGGCTACACCTTC. The chain has TRBV7-8 and TRBJ1-2, with D unclear. The CDR3 totals 15 residues. V gave up 4 bases and J gave up 2 bases, with 14 bases separating them. In germline, CDR1 is SGHVS, CDR2 FQNEAQ.

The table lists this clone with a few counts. CDR3 in amino acids: CASRPLAGGRDTGELFF. The DNA of the CDR3 is TGTGCCAGCAGGCCACTAGCGGGGGGCAGAGACACCGGGGAGCTGTTTTTT. The chain couples TRBV28 to TRBJ2-2, with 12 bases matching TRBD2. The CDR3 is 17 residues long. The V gene's germline CDR1 is MDHEN and CDR2 SYDVKM. J gave up 3 bases and V 6 bases, and 8 bases lay outside the gene matches.

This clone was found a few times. The CDR3 sequence: CASSFLAGESYEQYF. CDR3 bases: TGCGCCAGCAGCTTTTTGGCGGGAGAGTCTTACGAGCAGTACTTC. The rearrangement links TRBV5-1 to TRBJ2-7; TRBD2 agrees at 7 bases. The germline CDR1 and CDR2 sequences are SGHRS and YFSETQ. The CDR3 runs to 15 residues. The trim removed 2 bases at V and 4 bases at J, leaving 9 bases unmatched.

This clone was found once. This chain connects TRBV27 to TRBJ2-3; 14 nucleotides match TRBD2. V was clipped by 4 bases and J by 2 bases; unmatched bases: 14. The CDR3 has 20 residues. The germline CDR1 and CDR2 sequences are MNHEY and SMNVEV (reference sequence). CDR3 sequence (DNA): TGTGCCAGCAGTTCCCGACTAGCGGGAGGGCCGGGGAGGTACACAGATACGCAGTATTTT. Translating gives CASSSRLAGGPGRYTDTQYF.

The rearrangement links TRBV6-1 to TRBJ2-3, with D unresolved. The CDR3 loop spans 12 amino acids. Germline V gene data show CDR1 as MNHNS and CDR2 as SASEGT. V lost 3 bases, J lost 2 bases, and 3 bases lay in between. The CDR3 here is CASSDVTDTQYF. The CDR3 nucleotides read TGTGCCAGCAGTGACGTCACAGATACGCAGTATTTT.

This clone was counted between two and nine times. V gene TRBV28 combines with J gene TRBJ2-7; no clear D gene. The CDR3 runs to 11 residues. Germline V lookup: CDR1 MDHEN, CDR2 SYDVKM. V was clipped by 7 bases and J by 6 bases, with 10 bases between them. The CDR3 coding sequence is TGTGCCAGCACGTACCGAGGCGAGCAGTACTTC. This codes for CASTYRGEQYF.

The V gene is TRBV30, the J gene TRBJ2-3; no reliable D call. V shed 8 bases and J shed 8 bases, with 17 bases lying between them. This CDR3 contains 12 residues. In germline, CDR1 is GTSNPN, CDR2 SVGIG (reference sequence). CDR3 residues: CAGSPQEGTQYF. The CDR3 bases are TGTGCCGGGTCCCCACAAGAAGGTACGCAGTATTTT.

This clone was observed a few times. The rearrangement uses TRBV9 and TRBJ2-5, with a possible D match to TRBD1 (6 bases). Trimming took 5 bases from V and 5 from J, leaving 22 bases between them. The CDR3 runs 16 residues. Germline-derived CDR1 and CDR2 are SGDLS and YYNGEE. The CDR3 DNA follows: TGTGCCAGCAGTCCGACCTCCCCGGGACAAGGGGAGACCCAGTACTTC. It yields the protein CASSPTSPGQGETQYF.

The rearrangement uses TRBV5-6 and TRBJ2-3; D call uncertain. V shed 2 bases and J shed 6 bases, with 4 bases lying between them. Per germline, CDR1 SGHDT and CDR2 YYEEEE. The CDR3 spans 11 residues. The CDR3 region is CASSFADTQYF. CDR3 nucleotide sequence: TGTGCCAGCAGCTTTGCGGATACGCAGTATTTT.

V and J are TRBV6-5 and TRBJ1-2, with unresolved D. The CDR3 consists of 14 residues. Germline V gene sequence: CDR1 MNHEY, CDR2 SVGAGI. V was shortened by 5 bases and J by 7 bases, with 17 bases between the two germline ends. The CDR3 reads CASSNRRGRVGYTF. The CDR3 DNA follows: TGTGCCAGCAGTAACCGACGAGGGAGGGTTGGCTACACCTTC.

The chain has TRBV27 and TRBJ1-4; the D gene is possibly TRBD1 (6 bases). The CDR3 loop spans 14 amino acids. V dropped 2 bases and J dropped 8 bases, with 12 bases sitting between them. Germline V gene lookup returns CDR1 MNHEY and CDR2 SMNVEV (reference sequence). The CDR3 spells CASSLIVGAEKLFF. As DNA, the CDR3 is TGTGCCAGCAGTTTAATAGTGGGGGCCGAAAAACTGTTTTTT.

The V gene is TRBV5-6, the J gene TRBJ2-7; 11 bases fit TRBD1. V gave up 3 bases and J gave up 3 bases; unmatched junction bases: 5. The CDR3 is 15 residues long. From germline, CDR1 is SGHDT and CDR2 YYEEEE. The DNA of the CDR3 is TGTGCCAGCAGCTACTCCGGGACAGGGGGCTACGAGCAGTACTTC. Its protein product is CASSYSGTGGYEQYF.

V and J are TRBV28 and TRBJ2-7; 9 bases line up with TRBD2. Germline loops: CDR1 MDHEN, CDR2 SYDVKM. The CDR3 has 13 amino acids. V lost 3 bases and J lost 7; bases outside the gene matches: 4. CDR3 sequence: CASSFSGRKEQYF. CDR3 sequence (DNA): TGTGCCAGCAGTTTTAGCGGGAGAAAAGAGCAGTACTTC.